This TCR beta chain was retrieved from a study of blood T cell repertoires in COVID-19. Study overall: In each case, the material was cDNA or gDNA derived from T cells, B-cell-depleted T cells, or PBMCs.

The V and J ends lost 6 bases and 1 base respectively, with 16 bases between them. Per the germline V gene, CDR1 is MNHEY and CDR2 is SMNVEV (reference sequence). There are 15 residues in the CDR3. Per the original data handling: The assay estimated nucleated cells by amplifying reference gene primers. The method was immunoSEQ multiplex PCR; TCRdb's version includes in-frame clones alone and lacks a portion of them. V, J and clone size are those of that table, while D and trimming were read from the DNA. This sample carries tens of thousands of clones, approximately 72% of them seen once, and the ten largest clones take 40% to 55%.

This chain uses TRBV27 with TRBJ2-7; D gene uncertain. The clonotype was recovered from a woman aged 80 or over with acute or convalescent COVID-19. Material for sequencing was peripheral blood. The CDR3 here is CASSPTYSPSYEQYF. The CDR3 coding sequence is TGTGCCAGCAGCCCTACCTACAGTCCTTCCTACGAGCAGTACTTC.